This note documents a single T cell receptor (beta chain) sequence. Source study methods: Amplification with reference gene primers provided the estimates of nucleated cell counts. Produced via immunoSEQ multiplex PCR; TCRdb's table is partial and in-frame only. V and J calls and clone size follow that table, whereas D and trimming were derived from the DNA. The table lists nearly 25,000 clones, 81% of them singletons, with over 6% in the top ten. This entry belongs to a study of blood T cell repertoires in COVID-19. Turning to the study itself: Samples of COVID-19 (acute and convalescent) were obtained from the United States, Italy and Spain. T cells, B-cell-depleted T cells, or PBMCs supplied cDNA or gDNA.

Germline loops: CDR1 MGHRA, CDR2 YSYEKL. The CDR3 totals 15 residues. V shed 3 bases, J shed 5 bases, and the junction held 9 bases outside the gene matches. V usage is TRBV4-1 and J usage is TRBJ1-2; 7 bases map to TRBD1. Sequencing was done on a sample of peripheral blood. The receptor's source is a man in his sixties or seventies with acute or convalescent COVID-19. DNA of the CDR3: TGCGCCAGCAGCCAGGGGACAGACACCGTTTATGGCTACACCTTC. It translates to CASSQGTDTVYGYTF.